The 15 T cell receptor beta chains listed next were all sequenced from one sample in a study of cytomegalovirus exposure and HLA in healthy donors. Primers: 60 Vbeta forward and 13 Jbeta reverse. Assay: immunoSEQ multiplex PCR; the TCRdb copy retains only in-frame clones and omits some. The ten top clones account for under 4.5%, within a sample of some 89,000 clones. Sequencing was carried out using PBMCs. These receptors all stem from a woman aged 30 to 39 in good health and CMV-seronegative.

The chain combines TRBV6-6 with TRBJ1-2, with a possible D match to TRBD1 (6 bases). CDR3 size: 15 residues. Germline V lookup: CDR1 MNHNY, CDR2 SVGAGI (reference sequence). V lost 0 bases, J lost 2 bases, and 10 bases lay in between. CDR3 sequence (DNA): TGTGCCAGCAGTTACTCGAGTACAGGGAACTATGGCTACACCTTC. It yields the protein CASSYSSTGNYGYTF.

This chain joins TRBV5-1 and TRBJ2-5; D unresolved. Trimming removed 2 bases from V and 5 bases from J, with 4 bases in between. In germline, CDR1 is SGHRS, CDR2 YFSETQ. This CDR3 contains 11 residues. The CDR3 sequence is CASSFRETQYF. The CDR3 region has the DNA TGCGCCAGCAGCTTCAGGGAGACCCAGTACTTC.

The V call is TRBV27, the J call TRBJ2-7, with 11 bases identical to TRBD2. CDR3 size: 16 residues. V was pared by 6 bases and J by 2 bases, with 9 bases of the junction left unmatched. Germline CDR1 MNHEY, CDR2 SMNVEV (reference sequence). The CDR3: CASRTSGATFPYEQYF. In nucleotides, the CDR3 is TGTGCCAGCAGGACTAGCGGGGCCACTTTCCCCTACGAGCAGTACTTC.

The rearrangement joins TRBV19 to TRBJ1-5; D gene ambiguous. Deletions cut 7 bases from V and 4 bases from J, with 14 bases between. Per germline, CDR1 LNHDA and CDR2 SQIVND (reference sequence). The length of the CDR3 is 14 residues. The DNA of the CDR3 is TGTGCCAGTACCTACGACACCTTAAATCAGCCCCAGCATTTT. It is translated as CASTYDTLNQPQHF.

This chain uses TRBV19 with TRBJ1-1; D may be TRBD1 (5 bases). This CDR3 spans 13 amino acids. V gave up 10 bases and J gave up 0 bases, with 12 bases separating them. Germline lookup yields CDR1 LNHDA and CDR2 SQIVND (reference sequence). CDR3 nucleotides: TGTGCCACCTCCCCAGGGCTGAACACTGAAGCTTTCTTT. Protein product: CATSPGLNTEAFF.

The gene calls are TRBV28 and TRBJ2-5, with 9 bases that match TRBD2. The J call could be wrong; TRBJ2-7 is a better fit for the DNA end. CDR3 size: 14 residues. Germline CDR1 and CDR2: MDHEN and SYDVKM. CDR3 loop: CASSFAGGQYEQYF. DNA of the CDR3: TGTGCCAGCAGTTTCGCGGGGGGGCAATACGAGCAGTACTTC.

The J gene is TRBJ2-3, the V gene TRBV10-2; D gene ambiguous. Deletions cut 2 bases from V and 0 bases from J, with 15 bases between. The germline gives CDR1 WSHSY, CDR2 SAAADI. The CDR3 has 17 residues. CDR3 protein: CASSEGKARSSTDTQYF. CDR3 DNA sequence: TGCGCCAGCAGTGAGGGCAAAGCGCGTTCAAGCACAGATACGCAGTATTTT.

This chain connects TRBV11-2 to TRBJ2-1, with 8 bases aligning to TRBD1. V lost 5 bases, J lost 8 bases, and 8 bases stayed unmatched. This CDR3 is built from 14 residues. The germline V gene has CDR1 SGHAT and CDR2 FQNNGV. In nucleotides, the CDR3 is TGTGCCAGCAGCCGAATGACAGGGGTCGATGAGCAGTTCTTC. It encodes CASSRMTGVDEQFF.

The chain is built from TRBV2 and TRBJ1-2; 11 nucleotides match TRBD1. In germline, CDR1 is SNHLY, CDR2 FYNNEI. This CDR3 is 14 amino acids long. V lost 2 bases, J lost 8 bases, and 4 bases stayed unmatched. The CDR3: CASSERGQGAGYTF. DNA for the CDR3: TGTGCCAGCAGTGAACGAGGACAGGGGGCGGGCTACACCTTC.

The gene calls are TRBV9 and TRBJ2-5, with 14 bases identical to TRBD2. Germline loops: CDR1 SGDLS, CDR2 YYNGEE. The CDR3 has 15 residues. Trimming cost V 4 bases and J 4 bases; bases outside gene matches: 3. The CDR3: CASSIGTSGGETQYF. For the CDR3, the DNA is TGTGCCAGCAGCATCGGGACTAGCGGGGGAGAGACCCAGTACTTC.

Points on this clone: Other DNA sequences of this sample code for an identical CDR3. The V gene is TRBV7-2, the J gene TRBJ2-7; D might be TRBD1 (5 bases). The length of the CDR3 is 14 residues. V was clipped by 3 bases and J by 0 bases, with 9 bases between them. CDR1 and CDR2 (germline): SGHTA, FQGNSA. The CDR3 loop reads CASSFRVSSYEQYF. The CDR3 DNA reads as TGTGCCAGCAGCTTCAGGGTGAGCTCCTACGAGCAGTACTTC.

The gene calls are TRBV19 and TRBJ2-1; 11 bases line up with TRBD2. The CDR3 contains 14 residues. V lost 6 bases, J lost 2 bases, and 0 bases stayed unmatched. Germline V gene sequence: CDR1 LNHDA, CDR2 SQIVND (reference sequence). In nucleotides, the CDR3 is TGTGCCAGTAGGACTAGCGGGGCCTACAATGAGCAGTTCTTC. This translates into CASRTSGAYNEQFF.

V gene TRBV11-2 combines with J gene TRBJ2-5; TRBD1 agrees at 9 bases. After removal of 5 bases from V and 7 bases from J, the junction contained 11 bases not matched to a gene. In germline, CDR1 is SGHAT, CDR2 FQNNGV. The CDR3 is 15 amino acids. The CDR3 protein is CASSPNWDRDATQYF. CDR3 coding DNA: TGTGCCAGCAGCCCCAACTGGGACAGGGATGCGACCCAGTACTTC.

V and J are TRBV6-5 and TRBJ2-1, with 12 bases aligning to TRBD2. The J segment lost 6 bases and the V segment lost 4 bases, leaving 1 base of the junction unmatched. The CDR3 contains 14 residues. Per germline, CDR1 MNHEY and CDR2 SVGAGI. The chain's CDR3 is CASSSSGRANEQFF. The DNA of the CDR3 is TGTGCCAGCAGTTCTAGCGGGAGGGCCAATGAGCAGTTCTTC.

The chain is built from TRBV9 and TRBJ2-1; D possibly corresponds to TRBD1 (6 bases). V was clipped by 0 bases and J by 8 bases, with 18 bases between them. The length of the CDR3 is 16 residues. Germline V lookup: CDR1 SGDLS, CDR2 YYNGEE. CDR3 in amino acids: CASSVDGGLKGDEQFF. The DNA of the CDR3 is TGTGCCAGCAGCGTAGATGGGGGCCTAAAGGGCGATGAGCAGTTCTTC.